The T cell receptor beta chain described here comes from a study of PD-1 blockade in classical Hodgkin lymphoma. Study findings and constraints: Relative to healthy donors, newly diagnosed patients reportedly had lower baseline TCR diversity, which was reported as lower still in relapsed/refractory patients. Individuals who commenced nivolumab within less than 1 year of ASCT were excluded.

This clone was seen once. Its matching antigen is unknown. All patients experienced relapse after autologous stem cell transplantation, and brentuximab vedotin exposure was variable. This CDR3 is 12 amino acids long. Trimming pared 5 bases from V and 8 bases from J, leaving 9 bases between. CDR1 and CDR2 from the germline V gene are SEHNR and FQNEAQ (reference sequence). The data were produced by immunoSEQ multiplex PCR, yet TCRdb's version contains in-frame clones alone and is incomplete. Found here are approximately 44,000 clones, about 71% of them singletons; the top ten hold less than 4%. The origin of this receptor is a human donor with classical Hodgkin lymphoma. The genes are TRBV7-9 and TRBJ2-2; D uncertain. The sample here was peripheral blood mononuclear cells (PBMCs), taken at baseline. CDR3 coding DNA: TGTGCCAGCAGCCGAGGCCTAGGGGAGCTGTTTTTT. This sequence encodes CASSRGLGELFF.